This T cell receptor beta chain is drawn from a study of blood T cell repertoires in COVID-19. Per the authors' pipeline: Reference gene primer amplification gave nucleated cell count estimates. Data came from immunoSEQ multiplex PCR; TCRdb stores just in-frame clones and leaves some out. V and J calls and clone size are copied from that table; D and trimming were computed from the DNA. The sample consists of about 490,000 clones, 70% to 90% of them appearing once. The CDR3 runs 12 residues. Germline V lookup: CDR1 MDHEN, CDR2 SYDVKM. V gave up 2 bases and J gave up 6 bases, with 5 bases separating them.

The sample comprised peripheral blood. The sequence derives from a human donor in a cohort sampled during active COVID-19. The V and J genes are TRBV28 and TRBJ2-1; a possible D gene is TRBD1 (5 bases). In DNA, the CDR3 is TGTGCCAGCAGTTTAACAGGCAATGAGCAGTTCTTC. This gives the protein CASSLTGNEQFF.